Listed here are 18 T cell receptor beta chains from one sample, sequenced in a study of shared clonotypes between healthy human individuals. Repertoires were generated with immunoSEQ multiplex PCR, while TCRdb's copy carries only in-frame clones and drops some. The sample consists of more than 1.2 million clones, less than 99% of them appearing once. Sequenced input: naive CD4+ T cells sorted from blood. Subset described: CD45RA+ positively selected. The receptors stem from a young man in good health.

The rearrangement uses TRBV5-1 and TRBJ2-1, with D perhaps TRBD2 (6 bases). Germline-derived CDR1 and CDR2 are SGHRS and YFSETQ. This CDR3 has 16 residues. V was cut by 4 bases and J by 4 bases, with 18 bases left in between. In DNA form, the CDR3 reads TGCGCCAGCAGCCGATTGGGTAGCGGAACGTACAATGAGCAGTTCTTC. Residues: CASSRLGSGTYNEQFF.

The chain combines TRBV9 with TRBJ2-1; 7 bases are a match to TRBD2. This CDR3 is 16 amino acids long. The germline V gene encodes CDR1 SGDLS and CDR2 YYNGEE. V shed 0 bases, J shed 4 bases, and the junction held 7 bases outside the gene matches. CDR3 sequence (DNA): TGTGCCAGCAGCGTAGAGTGGACTAGACTGTACAATGAGCAGTTCTTC. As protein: CASSVEWTRLYNEQFF.

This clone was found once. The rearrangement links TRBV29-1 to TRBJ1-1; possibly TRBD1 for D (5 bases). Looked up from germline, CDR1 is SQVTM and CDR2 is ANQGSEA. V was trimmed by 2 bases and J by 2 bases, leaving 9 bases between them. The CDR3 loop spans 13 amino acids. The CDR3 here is CSVEPGPNTEAFF. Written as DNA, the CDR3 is TGCAGCGTTGAACCGGGGCCAAACACTGAAGCTTTCTTT.

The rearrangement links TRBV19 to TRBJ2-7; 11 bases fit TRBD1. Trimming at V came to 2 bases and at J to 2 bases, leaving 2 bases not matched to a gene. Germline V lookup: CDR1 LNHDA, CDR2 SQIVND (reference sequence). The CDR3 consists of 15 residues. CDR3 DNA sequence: TGTGCCAGTAGTATAAAGGGACAGGGGGCCTACGAGCAGTACTTC. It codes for CASSIKGQGAYEQYF.

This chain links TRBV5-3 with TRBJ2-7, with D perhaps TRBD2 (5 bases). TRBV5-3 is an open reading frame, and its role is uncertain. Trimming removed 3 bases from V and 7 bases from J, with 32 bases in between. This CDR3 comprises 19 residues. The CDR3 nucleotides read TGTGCCAGAAGCTCGTACCGGATCGCGGCGGAACAGCGGCTTCGGGAGCAGTACTTC. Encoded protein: CARSSYRIAAEQRLREQYF.

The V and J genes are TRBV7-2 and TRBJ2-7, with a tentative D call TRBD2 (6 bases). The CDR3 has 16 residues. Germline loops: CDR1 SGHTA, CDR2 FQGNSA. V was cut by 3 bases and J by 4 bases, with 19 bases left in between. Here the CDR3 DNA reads TGTGCCAGCAGCTTTGATGGTAGCGGAAGGAATTACGAGCAGTACTTC. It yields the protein CASSFDGSGRNYEQYF.

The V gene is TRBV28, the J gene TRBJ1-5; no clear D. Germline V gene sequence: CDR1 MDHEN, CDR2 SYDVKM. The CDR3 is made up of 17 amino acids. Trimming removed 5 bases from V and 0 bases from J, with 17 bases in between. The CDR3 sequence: CASSHSPNPRSNQPQHF. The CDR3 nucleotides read TGTGCCAGCAGTCATTCCCCAAACCCTCGTAGCAATCAGCCCCAGCATTTT.

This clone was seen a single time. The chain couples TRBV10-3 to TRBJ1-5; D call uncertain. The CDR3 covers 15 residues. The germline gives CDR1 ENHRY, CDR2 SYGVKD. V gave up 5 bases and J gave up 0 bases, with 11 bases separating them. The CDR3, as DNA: TGTGCCATCAGTACGGGCCTGTATAGCAATCAGCCCCAGCATTTT. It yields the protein CAISTGLYSNQPQHF.

The CDR3 sequence: CASSSAGSMNEQFF. CDR3 nucleotide sequence: TGTGCCAGCAGCTCCGCCGGAAGTATGAATGAGCAGTTCTTC. The genes are TRBV28 and TRBJ2-1; D is uncertain. Per the germline V gene, CDR1 is MDHEN and CDR2 is SYDVKM. The CDR3 runs 14 residues. Trimming removed 6 bases from V and 7 bases from J, with 16 bases in between. Full variable domain (outside the CDR3, taken from reference TRBV28 and TRBJ2-1): DVKVTQSSRYLVKRTGEKVFLECVQDMDHENMFWYRQDPGLGLRLIYFSYDVKMKEKGDIPEGYSVSREKKERFSLILESASTNQTSMYLCASSSAGSMNEQFFGPGTRLTVL.

The CDR3 DNA reads as TGTGCCAGCAGCGGGGAGACAGGAAACTATGGCTACACCTTC. As protein: CASSGETGNYGYTF. The V and J genes are TRBV5-6 and TRBJ1-2; the D gene is possibly TRBD1 (6 bases). The V end was cut by 4 bases, the J end by 2 bases, with 12 bases between. Germline V gene lookup returns CDR1 SGHDT and CDR2 YYEEEE. There are 14 residues in the CDR3.

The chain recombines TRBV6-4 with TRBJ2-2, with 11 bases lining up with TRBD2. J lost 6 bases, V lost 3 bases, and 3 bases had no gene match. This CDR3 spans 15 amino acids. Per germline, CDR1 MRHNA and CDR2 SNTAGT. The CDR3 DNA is TGTGCCAGCAGTGAACTAGCGGGAGTGGCCGGGGAGCTGTTTTTT. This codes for CASSELAGVAGELFF.

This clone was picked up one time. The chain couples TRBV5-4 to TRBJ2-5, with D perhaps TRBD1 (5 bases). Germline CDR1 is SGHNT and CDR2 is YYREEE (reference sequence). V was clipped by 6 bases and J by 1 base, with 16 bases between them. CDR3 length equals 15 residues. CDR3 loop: CASITKKDSQETQYF. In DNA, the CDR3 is TGTGCCAGCATCACGAAGAAAGACAGCCAAGAGACCCAGTACTTC.

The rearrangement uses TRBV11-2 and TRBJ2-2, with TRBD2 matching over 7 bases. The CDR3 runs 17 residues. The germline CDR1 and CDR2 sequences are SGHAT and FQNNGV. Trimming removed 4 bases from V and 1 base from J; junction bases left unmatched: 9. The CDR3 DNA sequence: TGTGCCAGCAGCTCCGGAGTGTTAGCGGGGAACACCGGGGAGCTGTTTTTT. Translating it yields CASSSGVLAGNTGELFF.

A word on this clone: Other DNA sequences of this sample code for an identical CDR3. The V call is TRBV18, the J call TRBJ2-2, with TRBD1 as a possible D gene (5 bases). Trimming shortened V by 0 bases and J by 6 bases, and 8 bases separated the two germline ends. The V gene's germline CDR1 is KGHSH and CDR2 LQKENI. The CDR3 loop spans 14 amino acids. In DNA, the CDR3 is TGTGCCAGCTCACCACCAGGGGTCGCCGGGGAGCTGTTTTTT. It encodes CASSPPGVAGELFF.

CDR3 DNA: TGTGCCAGCAGCCCCCAATTAGCGGAGAATGAGCAGTTCTTC. Protein: CASSPQLAENEQFF. J is TRBJ2-1 and V is TRBV7-2; perhaps TRBD2 as D (6 bases). CDR1 is SGHTA, CDR2 FQGNSA, per germline. This CDR3 is 14 amino acids long. V was pared by 5 bases and J by 7 bases, with 15 bases between.

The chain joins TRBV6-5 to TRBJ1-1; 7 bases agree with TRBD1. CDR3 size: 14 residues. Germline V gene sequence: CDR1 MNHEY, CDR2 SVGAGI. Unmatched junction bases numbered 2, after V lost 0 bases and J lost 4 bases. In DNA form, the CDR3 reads TGTGCCAGCAGTTACTCCTGGGACAGCACTGAAGCTTTCTTT. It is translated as CASSYSWDSTEAFF.

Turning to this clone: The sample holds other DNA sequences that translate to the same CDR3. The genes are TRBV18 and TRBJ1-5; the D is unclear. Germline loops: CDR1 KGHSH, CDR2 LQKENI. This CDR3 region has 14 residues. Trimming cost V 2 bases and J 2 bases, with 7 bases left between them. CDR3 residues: CASSPGFGNQPQHF. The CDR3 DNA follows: TGTGCCAGCTCACCAGGGTTCGGCAATCAGCCCCAGCATTTT. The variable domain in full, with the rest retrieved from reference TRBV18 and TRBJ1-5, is NAGVMQNPRHLVRRRGQEARLRCSPMKGHSHVYWYRQLPEEGLKFMVYLQKENIIDESGMPKERFSAEFPKEGPSILRIQQVVRGDSAAYFCASSPGFGNQPQHFGDGTRLSIL.

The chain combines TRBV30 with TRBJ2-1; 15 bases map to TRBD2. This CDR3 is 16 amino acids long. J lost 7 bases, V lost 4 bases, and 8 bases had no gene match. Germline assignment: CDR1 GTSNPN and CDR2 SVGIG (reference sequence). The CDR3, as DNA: TGTGCCTGGATGGGACTAGCGGGAGGACAGAAGAATGAGCAGTTCTTC. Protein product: CAWMGLAGGQKNEQFF.